This note documents a single T cell receptor (beta chain) sequence. Its antigen is currently unknown. The sample belongs to a study of response to subunit inactivated influenza vaccine. Findings and caveats of the study: Authors suggested few new T cells are recruited by each seasonal influenza vaccination.

TCRdb used MiXCR to reprocess the RT-PCR reads, holding one entry per CDR3 protein. The sample lists 600,000 to 850,000 distinct CDR3 sequences; 14% were seen once. This TCR was recovered from a man over 45 who received an inactivated influenza vaccine. The material was PBMCs from blood, obtained 14 days before vaccination.

CDR3 amino acids: CASSQEIGKNIQYF. The CDR3 DNA is TGCGCCAGCAGCCAAGAGATAGGGAAAAACATTCAGTACTTC. This chain joins TRBV4-3 and TRBJ2-4, with unresolved D. CDR3 length: 14 amino acids. Per germline, CDR1 LGHNA and CDR2 YSLEER. V lost 0 bases to trimming and J lost 4 bases, with 7 bases between them.